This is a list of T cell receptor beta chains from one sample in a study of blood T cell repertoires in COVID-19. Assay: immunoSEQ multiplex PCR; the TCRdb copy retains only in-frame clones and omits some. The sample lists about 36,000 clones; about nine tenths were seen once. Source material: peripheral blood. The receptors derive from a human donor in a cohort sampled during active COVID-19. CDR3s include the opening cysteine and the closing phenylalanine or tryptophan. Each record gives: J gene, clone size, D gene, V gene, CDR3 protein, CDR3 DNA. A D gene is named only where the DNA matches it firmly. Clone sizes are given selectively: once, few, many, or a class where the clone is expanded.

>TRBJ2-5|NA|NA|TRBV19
CASSSTRETQYF
TGTGCCAGTAGTTCGACTAGGGAGACCCAGTACTTC
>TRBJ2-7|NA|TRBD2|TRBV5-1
CASSSQGLALAYEQYF
TGCGCCAGCAGCTCCCAGGGACTAGCGTTAGCCTACGAGCAGTACTTC
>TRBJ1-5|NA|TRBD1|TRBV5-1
CASSSTGASNQPQHF
TGCGCCAGCAGCTCGACAGGGGCTAGCAATCAGCCCCAGCATTTT
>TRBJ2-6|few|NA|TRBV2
CATRGGANVLTF
TGTGCCACCCGGGGTGGGGCCAACGTCCTGACTTTC
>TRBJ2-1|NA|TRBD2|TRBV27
CASSSWDYGNEQFF
TGTGCCAGCAGCTCCTGGGACTACGGCAATGAGCAGTTCTTC
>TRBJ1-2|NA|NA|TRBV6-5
CASNIEAGYTF
TGTGCCAGCAACATAGAGGCTGGCTACACCTTC
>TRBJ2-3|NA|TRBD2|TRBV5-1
CASSVGRDPYTQYF
TGCGCCAGCAGCGTCGGGAGGGACCCATATACGCAGTATTTT
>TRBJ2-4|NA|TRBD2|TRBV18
CASSPLPRGGRNIQYF
TGTGCCAGCTCACCACTCCCTCGGGGGGGTCGAAACATTCAGTACTTC
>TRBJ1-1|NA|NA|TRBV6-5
CASENRVGVNTEAFF
TGTGCCAGCGAGAACAGGGTCGGGGTAAACACTGAAGCTTTCTTT
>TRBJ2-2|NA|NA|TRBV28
CASRQGSPNTGELFF
TGTGCCAGCCGTCAGGGGTCGCCGAACACCGGGGAGCTGTTTTTT
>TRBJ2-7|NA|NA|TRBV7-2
CASSSRGGTIYEQYF
TGTGCCAGCAGCTCCCGCGGAGGGACGATCTACGAGCAGTACTTC
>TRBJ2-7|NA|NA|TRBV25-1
CASSRDRAYEQYF
TGTGCCAGCAGTCGAGACAGAGCCTACGAGCAGTACTTC
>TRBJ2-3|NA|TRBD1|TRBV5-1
CASSLEGAADTQYF
TGCGCCAGCAGCTTGGAGGGGGCCGCAGATACGCAGTATTTT
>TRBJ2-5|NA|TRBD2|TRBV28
CASSSGTTGETQYF
TGTGCCAGCAGTTCGGGGACTACGGGGGAGACCCAGTACTTC
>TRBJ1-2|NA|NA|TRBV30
CAWSRQARGYTF
TGTGCCTGGAGTCGACAGGCGAGGGGCTACACCTTC
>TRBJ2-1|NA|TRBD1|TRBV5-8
CASSPDRDKGSYNEQFF
TGTGCCAGCAGCCCCGACAGGGATAAGGGATCCTACAATGAGCAGTTCTTC
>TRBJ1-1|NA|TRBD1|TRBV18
CASTGQGGTEAFF
TGTGCCAGCACCGGACAGGGTGGCACTGAAGCTTTCTTT
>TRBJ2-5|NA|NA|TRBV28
CASSLAGARETQYF
TGTGCCAGCAGTTTGGCGGGGGCAAGGGAGACCCAGTACTTC
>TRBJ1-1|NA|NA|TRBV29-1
CSAGRENTEAFF
TGCAGCGCGGGACGGGAGAACACTGAAGCTTTCTTT
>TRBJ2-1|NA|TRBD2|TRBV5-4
CASSPKSAGTSSYNEQFF
TGTGCCAGCAGCCCAAAAAGCGCCGGGACTAGCTCCTACAATGAGCAGTTCTTC
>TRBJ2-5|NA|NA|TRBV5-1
CASSRGSRGQETQYF
TGCGCCAGCAGCCGGGGGTCTAGGGGCCAAGAGACCCAGTACTTC
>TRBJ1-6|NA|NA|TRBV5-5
CASSLAGGTYNSPLHF
TGTGCCAGCAGCTTGGCGGGGGGCACCTATAATTCACCCCTCCACTTT
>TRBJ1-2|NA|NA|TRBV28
CASSSDTRGGYTF
TGTGCCAGCAGTTCCGACACCCGTGGTGGCTACACCTTC
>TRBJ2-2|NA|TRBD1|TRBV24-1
CATSESLGTGVRTGELFF
TGTGCCACCAGTGAATCTCTCGGGACAGGGGTTCGCACCGGGGAGCTGTTTTTT
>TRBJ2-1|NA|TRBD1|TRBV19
CASSGDRDYNEQFF
TGTGCCAGTAGTGGGGACAGGGACTACAATGAGCAGTTCTTC
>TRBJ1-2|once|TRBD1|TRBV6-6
CASSYQGQGAYGYTF
TGTGCCAGCAGTTACCAGGGACAGGGGGCCTATGGCTACACCTTC
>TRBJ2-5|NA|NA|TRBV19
CASSMTGRGEETQYF
TGTGCCAGTAGTATGACGGGCAGGGGGGAGGAGACCCAGTACTTC
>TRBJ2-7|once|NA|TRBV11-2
CASSLGGPTPPEQYF
TGTGCCAGCAGCTTAGGGGGGCCAACCCCCCCCGAGCAGTACTTC
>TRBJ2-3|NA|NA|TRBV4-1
CASSQDPGASTDTQYF
TGCGCCAGCAGCCAAGACCCAGGGGCCAGCACAGATACGCAGTATTTT
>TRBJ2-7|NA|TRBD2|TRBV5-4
CASSSTSGRAEQYF
TGTGCCAGCAGTAGCACTAGCGGGAGGGCGGAGCAGTACTTC
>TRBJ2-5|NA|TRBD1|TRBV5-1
CASTGQGAGETQYF
TGCGCCAGCACGGGCCAGGGGGCCGGGGAGACCCAGTACTTC
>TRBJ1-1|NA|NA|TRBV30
CAWSLTRSGNTEAFF
TGTGCCTGGAGCTTAACCAGGTCAGGAAACACTGAAGCTTTCTTT
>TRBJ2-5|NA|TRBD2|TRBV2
CASSVASGRETQYF
TGTGCCAGCAGTGTGGCTAGCGGGAGAGAGACCCAGTACTTC
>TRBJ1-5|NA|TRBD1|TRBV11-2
CASSIGQGDQPQHF
TGTGCCAGCAGCATAGGACAGGGAGATCAGCCCCAGCATTTT
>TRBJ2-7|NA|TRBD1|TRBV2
CASSEGPGGPYEQYF
TGTGCCAGCAGTGAAGGGCCAGGGGGCCCATACGAGCAGTACTTC
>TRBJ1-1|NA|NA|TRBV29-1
CSTGQKNTEAFF
TGCAGCACTGGACAGAAGAACACTGAAGCTTTCTTT
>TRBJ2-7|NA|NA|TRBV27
CASSLTSLNSYEQYF
TGTGCCAGCAGTTTAACTAGCCTAAATTCCTACGAGCAGTACTTC
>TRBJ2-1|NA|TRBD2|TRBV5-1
CASSYGLAGGPNEQFF
TGCGCCAGCAGCTACGGACTAGCGGGAGGCCCGAATGAGCAGTTCTTC
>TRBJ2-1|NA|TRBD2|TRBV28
CASTSGRHNEQFF
TGTGCCAGCACTAGCGGGAGGCACAATGAGCAGTTCTTC
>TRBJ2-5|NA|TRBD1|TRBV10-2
CASRGGRGRLETQYF
TGCGCCAGCAGGGGGGGCAGGGGGCGGTTAGAGACCCAGTACTTC
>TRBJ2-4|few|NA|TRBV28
CASSSTGGRGDIQYF
TGTGCCAGCAGTTCGACGGGGGGCCGCGGAGACATTCAGTACTTC
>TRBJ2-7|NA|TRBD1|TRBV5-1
CASSLADRVGAYEQYF
TGCGCCAGCAGCTTGGCCGACAGGGTAGGGGCCTACGAGCAGTACTTC
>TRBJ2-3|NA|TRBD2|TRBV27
CASSPPGGGVTDTQYF
TGTGCCAGCAGTCCCCCTGGGGGAGGGGTCACAGATACGCAGTATTTT
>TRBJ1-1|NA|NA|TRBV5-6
CASSFLPDTEAFF
TGTGCCAGCAGCTTTCTCCCGGACACTGAAGCTTTCTTT
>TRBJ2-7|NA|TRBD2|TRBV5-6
CASSPGTSGAREQYF
TGTGCCAGCAGCCCGGGGACTAGCGGCGCGCGCGAGCAGTACTTC
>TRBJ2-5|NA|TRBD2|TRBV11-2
CASSLTTSDQYF
TGTGCCAGCAGCCTGACAACTAGCGACCAGTACTTC
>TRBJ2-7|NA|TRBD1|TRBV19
CASSMDRDRDYEQYF
TGTGCCAGTAGTATGGACCGGGACAGAGACTACGAGCAGTACTTC
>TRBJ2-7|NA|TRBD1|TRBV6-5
CASSYSTGSSYEQYF
TGTGCCAGCAGTTACTCGACAGGGAGCTCCTACGAGCAGTACTTC
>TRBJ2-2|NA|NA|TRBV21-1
CASLLHEAGGGTGELFF
TGTGCCAGCTTACTTCACGAAGCGGGAGGCGGGACCGGGGAGCTGTTTTTT
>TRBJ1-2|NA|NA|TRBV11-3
CAQAGEMTIGYGYTF
TGTGCCCAGGCAGGGGAAATGACAATCGGCTATGGCTACACCTTC
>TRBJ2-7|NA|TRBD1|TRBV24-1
CATGDPGGYEQYF
TGTGCCACCGGCGACCCAGGGGGCTACGAGCAGTACTTC
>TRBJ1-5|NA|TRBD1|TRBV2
CASSETGRSNQPQHF
TGTGCCAGCAGTGAGACAGGGAGAAGCAATCAGCCCCAGCATTTT
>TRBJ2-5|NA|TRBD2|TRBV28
CASSTQLAGVETQYF
TGTGCCAGCAGTACCCAACTAGCGGGAGTGGAGACCCAGTACTTC
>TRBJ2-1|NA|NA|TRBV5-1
CASSPDGVPNEQFF
TGCGCCAGCAGCCCGGACGGGGTTCCCAATGAGCAGTTCTTC
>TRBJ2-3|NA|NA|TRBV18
CASSVQSGSTDTQYF
TGTGCCAGCTCAGTACAGTCTGGTAGCACAGATACGCAGTATTTT
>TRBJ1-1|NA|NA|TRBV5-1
CASRVQGRVKAFF
TGCGCCAGCAGAGTCCAGGGTAGAGTTAAAGCTTTCTTT
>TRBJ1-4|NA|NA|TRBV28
CASKRPNEKLFF
TGTGCCAGCAAGCGTCCCAATGAAAAACTGTTTTTT
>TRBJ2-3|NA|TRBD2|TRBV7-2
CASSLWGLAGRTDTQYF
TGTGCCAGCAGCTTATGGGGACTAGCGGGCCGCACAGATACGCAGTATTTT